This is a list of T cell receptor beta chains from one sample in a study of cytomegalovirus exposure and HLA in healthy donors. Generated by immunoSEQ multiplex PCR, the TCRdb table keeps only in-frame clones and is missing some. The repertoire shows around 45,000 clones; the top ten hold around 17%. The sample was PBMCs. The receptors originated from a male donor in good health and CMV-seronegative. Both conserved end residues are part of each CDR3. A D gene is named only where the DNA matches it firmly.

d_gene: -
v_gene: TRBV9
j_gene: TRBJ2-2
CDR3nt: TGTGCCAGCAGCGTAGCTGGGGGCGGCACCGGGGAGCTGTTTTTT
CDR3aa: CASSVAGGGTGELFF

d_gene: TRBD1
v_gene: TRBV9
j_gene: TRBJ2-7
CDR3nt: TGTGCCAGCAGCGTAAGCGGGACAGGGGGCGTCTACGAGCAGTACTTC
CDR3aa: CASSVSGTGGVYEQYF

d_gene: -
v_gene: TRBV19
j_gene: TRBJ1-2
CDR3nt: TGTGCCAGTAGGGCGGACACTAACTATGGCTACACCTTC
CDR3aa: CASRADTNYGYTF

d_gene: -
v_gene: TRBV6-5
j_gene: TRBJ2-7
CDR3nt: TGTGCCAGCAGTTACTCTCAGGGAAGTGTTGGAGAGCAGTACTTC
CDR3aa: CASSYSQGSVGEQYF

d_gene: -
v_gene: TRBV7-8
j_gene: TRBJ2-7
CDR3nt: TGTGCCAGCTCGGCTTCGGCGGGCCACTCCTACGAGCAGTACTTC
CDR3aa: CASSASAGHSYEQYF

d_gene: -
v_gene: TRBV30
j_gene: TRBJ2-2
CDR3nt: TGTGCCTGGATCGGGGGTTCCGCCGGGGAGCTGTTTTTT
CDR3aa: CAWIGGSAGELFF

d_gene: TRBD1
v_gene: TRBV11-2
j_gene: TRBJ1-5
CDR3nt: TGTGCCAGCAGCGAGGGACAGGGCTTAAATCAGCCCCAGCATTTT
CDR3aa: CASSEGQGLNQPQHF

d_gene: TRBD2
v_gene: TRBV9
j_gene: TRBJ2-1
CDR3nt: TGTGCCAGCAGCTTGACTAGCGGGGGGGCCGTTCGCAATGAGCAGTTCTTC
CDR3aa: CASSLTSGGAVRNEQFF

d_gene: -
v_gene: TRBV6-5
j_gene: TRBJ1-3
CDR3nt: TGTGCCAGCACCGTCGGGCTGGGGCGCGGAAACACCATATATTTT
CDR3aa: CASTVGLGRGNTIYF

d_gene: TRBD2
v_gene: TRBV20-1
j_gene: TRBJ2-7
CDR3nt: TGCAGTGCTAGCCGGGGGGACGAGCAGTACTTC
CDR3aa: CSASRGDEQYF

d_gene: -
v_gene: TRBV6-5
j_gene: TRBJ1-4
CDR3nt: TGTGCCAGCAGTGCCGGGGTCACAATAAATGAAAAACTGTTTTTT
CDR3aa: CASSAGVTINEKLFF

d_gene: TRBD1
v_gene: TRBV30
j_gene: TRBJ2-1
CDR3nt: TGTGCCTGGAGGTCGAGGACAGGATTCTACAATGAGCAGTTCTTC
CDR3aa: CAWRSRTGFYNEQFF

d_gene: -
v_gene: TRBV6-5
j_gene: TRBJ1-1
CDR3nt: TGTGCCAGCAGCCACAAGTACGGGGGAACTGAAGCTTTCTTT
CDR3aa: CASSHKYGGTEAFF

d_gene: TRBD2
v_gene: TRBV7-9
j_gene: TRBJ2-1
CDR3nt: TGTGCCAGCAGCTTAGAACGGGGGGGCCACTACAATGAGCAGTTCTTC
CDR3aa: CASSLERGGHYNEQFF

d_gene: TRBD1
v_gene: TRBV9
j_gene: TRBJ2-1
CDR3nt: TGTGCCAGCAGCCCACAGGGGACAGGGCCTCTAAATGAGCAGTTCTTC
CDR3aa: CASSPQGTGPLNEQFF

d_gene: TRBD1
v_gene: TRBV6-6
j_gene: TRBJ1-1
CDR3nt: TGTGCCAGCAAACCGACAGGGGCGACTGAAGCTTTCTTT
CDR3aa: CASKPTGATEAFF

d_gene: -
v_gene: TRBV5-4
j_gene: TRBJ1-6
CDR3nt: TGTGCCAGCAGGGTCGGGTCAGGAGGCGACTCACCCCTCCACTTT
CDR3aa: CASRVGSGGDSPLHF

d_gene: -
v_gene: TRBV6-1
j_gene: TRBJ1-5
CDR3nt: TGTGCCAGCAGTGTACAGCGGGGCAATCAGCCCCAGCATTTT
CDR3aa: CASSVQRGNQPQHF

d_gene: TRBD1
v_gene: TRBV9
j_gene: TRBJ1-2
CDR3nt: TGTGCCAGCAGCAAGACAGGGAAAGGTGGCTACACCTTC
CDR3aa: CASSKTGKGGYTF

d_gene: TRBD2
v_gene: TRBV19
j_gene: TRBJ2-3
CDR3nt: TGTGCCAGTAGTATCTCAGGAGGACTAGGCACAGATACGCAGTATTTT
CDR3aa: CASSISGGLGTDTQYF

d_gene: -
v_gene: TRBV5-6
j_gene: TRBJ2-3
CDR3nt: TGTGCCAGCAGGTTAGATTTAGATACGCAGTATTTT
CDR3aa: CASRLDLDTQYF

d_gene: TRBD1
v_gene: TRBV27
j_gene: TRBJ1-2
CDR3nt: TGTGCCAGCGGGAGAACAGGGGGCATGAACTATGGCTACACCTTC
CDR3aa: CASGRTGGMNYGYTF

d_gene: -
v_gene: TRBV19
j_gene: TRBJ1-2
CDR3nt: TGTGCCAGTAGTATTAACAGGCGCTCTTTATCCTACACCTTC
CDR3aa: CASSINRRSLSYTF

d_gene: TRBD1
v_gene: TRBV19
j_gene: TRBJ1-5
CDR3nt: TGTGCCAGTAGTATAAGCGTCGGGACAGGGATTGTCAATCAGCCCCAGCATTTT
CDR3aa: CASSISVGTGIVNQPQHF

d_gene: TRBD1
v_gene: TRBV18
j_gene: TRBJ1-5
CDR3nt: TGTGCCAGCTCAGCGGGACAGGGCAATCAGCCCCAGCATTTT
CDR3aa: CASSAGQGNQPQHF

d_gene: TRBD1
v_gene: TRBV6-1
j_gene: TRBJ1-2
CDR3nt: TGTGCCAGCAGGCCAGGGGGCAACTATGGCTACACCTTC
CDR3aa: CASRPGGNYGYTF

d_gene: TRBD1
v_gene: TRBV29-1
j_gene: TRBJ1-1
CDR3nt: TGCAGCGCCGCGGACAGGGATATGGGCATGAACACTGAAGCTTTCTTT
CDR3aa: CSAADRDMGMNTEAFF

d_gene: -
v_gene: TRBV30
j_gene: TRBJ1-6
CDR3nt: TGTGCCTGGAGTCCCCCGGGGGGGGCACCCCTCCACTTT
CDR3aa: CAWSPPGGAPLHF

d_gene: -
v_gene: TRBV11-2
j_gene: TRBJ1-3
CDR3nt: TGTGCCAGCAGCTTTGGACAAGTGGACTATTTT
CDR3aa: CASSFGQVDYF

d_gene: TRBD1
v_gene: TRBV19
j_gene: TRBJ1-2
CDR3nt: TGTGCCAGTACCCCGGAACAGGGGGGCTATGGCTACACCTTC
CDR3aa: CASTPEQGGYGYTF

d_gene: -
v_gene: TRBV29-1
j_gene: TRBJ1-5
CDR3nt: TGCAGCGTTGGAATCTCAGGGGAACCGAATCAGCCCCAGCATTTT
CDR3aa: CSVGISGEPNQPQHF

d_gene: TRBD2
v_gene: TRBV19
j_gene: TRBJ2-5
CDR3nt: TGTGCCAGTAGTATGAATCGGGAGGCAGCACAAGAGACCCAGTACTTC
CDR3aa: CASSMNREAAQETQYF

d_gene: -
v_gene: TRBV4-1
j_gene: TRBJ2-3
CDR3nt: TGCGCCAGCAGCCGCCTCCGGGACACCATTGGGATGGATACGCAGTATTTT
CDR3aa: CASSRLRDTIGMDTQYF

d_gene: -
v_gene: TRBV6-5
j_gene: TRBJ1-5
CDR3nt: TGTGCCAGCAGGGAGGTACAGGGAGGGTTATTAGCCCAGCATTTT
CDR3aa: CASREVQGGLLAQHF

d_gene: TRBD2
v_gene: TRBV4-1
j_gene: TRBJ2-2
CDR3nt: TGCGCCAGCAGCCAAGATCGGCGGGGGACCGGGGAGCTGTTTTTT
CDR3aa: CASSQDRRGTGELFF